The 10 T cell receptor beta chains in this list originate from one sample, sequenced in a study of Ad26.COV2.S vaccination and SARS-CoV-2 variants. Treatment defined: some 20 received Ad26.COV2.S at low or high dose, single or two shots; 5 received placebo; per-sample allocation not given. Sampling happened 63 days after the first vaccine or placebo injection. Sequencing was performed with immunoSEQ multiplex PCR; in TCRdb, only in-frame clones are kept and a portion is missing. The sample carries roughly 500,000 clones, about 88% recorded once. The sample here was peripheral blood, taken in a trial of Ad26.COV2.S vaccine versus placebo. The receptors were gathered from a person between 18 and 65 years old who received the Ad26.COV2.S COVID-19 vaccine or a placebo.

The chain links TRBV13 to TRBJ2-1; the D gene is possibly TRBD2 (5 bases). Germline V lookup: CDR1 PRHDT, CDR2 FYEKMQ (reference sequence). There are 13 residues in the CDR3. V lost 4 bases and J 12 bases, leaving 16 bases between the germline ends. The CDR3 DNA follows: TGTGCCAGCAGCTCTCGTAGTGGGAGACTGCAGTTCTTC. It yields the protein CASSSRSGRLQFF.

J is TRBJ2-5 and V is TRBV27, with 9 bases matching TRBD1. Germline V gene lookup returns CDR1 MNHEY and CDR2 SMNVEV (reference sequence). Trimming removed 7 bases from V and 9 bases from J; junction bases left unmatched: 9. CDR3 size: 13 residues. CDR3 residues: CASKPGQGFSQYF. The CDR3 DNA sequence: TGTGCCAGCAAACCGGGACAGGGCTTTTCCCAGTACTTC.

The J gene is TRBJ2-3, the V gene TRBV24-1, with D perhaps matching TRBD2 (6 bases). The CDR3 length is 16 residues. From germline, CDR1 is KGHDR and CDR2 SFDVKD. Trimming took 4 bases from V and 4 from J, leaving 17 bases between them. The CDR3 DNA is TGTGCCACCAGTGACTCCGGGACTTACCCCCCAGATACGCAGTATTTT. It specifies CATSDSGTYPPDTQYF.

The gene calls are TRBV18 and TRBJ1-5, with unresolved D. The CDR3 runs 15 residues. V was trimmed by 3 bases and J by 0 bases, leaving 9 bases between them. The germline V gene encodes CDR1 KGHSH and CDR2 LQKENI. The CDR3 spells CASSPARHSNQPQHF. CDR3 DNA sequence: TGTGCCAGCTCACCGGCTAGACATAGCAATCAGCCCCAGCATTTT. The variable domain in full, with the rest retrieved from reference TRBV18 and TRBJ1-5, is NAGVMQNPRHLVRRRGQEARLRCSPMKGHSHVYWYRQLPEEGLKFMVYLQKENIIDESGMPKERFSAEFPKEGPSILRIQQVVRGDSAAYFCASSPARHSNQPQHFGDGTRLSIL.

The V gene is TRBV30, the J gene TRBJ1-2; D is unresolved. Trimming stripped 1 base from V and 6 bases from J, with 15 bases between. The CDR3 length is 14 residues. Germline V gene sequence: CDR1 GTSNPN, CDR2 SVGIG (reference sequence). The CDR3 loop reads CAWSATAGTHGYTF. The CDR3 DNA follows: TGTGCCTGGAGTGCCACAGCCGGAACCCATGGCTACACCTTC. Using reference TRBV30 and TRBJ1-2 for the parts outside the CDR3, the full variable domain is SQTIHQWPATLVQPVGSPLSLECTVEGTSNPNLYWYRQAAGRGLQLLFYSVGIGQISSEVPQNLSASRPQDRQFILSSKKLLLSDSGFYLCAWSATAGTHGYTFGSGTRLTVV.

This chain uses TRBV7-9 with TRBJ1-1, with unresolved D. Per the germline V gene, CDR1 is SEHNR and CDR2 is FQNEAQ (reference sequence). The CDR3 runs to 19 residues. V gave up 6 bases and J gave up 6 bases, with 32 bases separating them. CDR3: CASRYLPVNTVALPPEAFF. The CDR3 DNA follows: TGTGCCAGCAGATACCTACCGGTTAATACTGTAGCCTTACCACCTGAAGCTTTCTTT.

The J gene is TRBJ2-2, the V gene TRBV4-3; possible D gene TRBD2, 7 bases. With 1 base removed from V and 4 bases from J, the gap between germline ends came to 16 bases. CDR3 length: 17 residues. CDR1 is LGHNA, CDR2 YSLEER, per germline. The CDR3 protein is CASSQVGGALSTGELFF. The CDR3 DNA follows: TGCGCCAGCAGCCAAGTGGGGGGGGCACTAAGCACCGGGGAGCTGTTTTTT.

The gene calls are TRBV7-6 and TRBJ2-7, with a weak D call TRBD1 (7 bases). CDR1 and CDR2 (germline): SGHVS, FNYEAQ. The length of the CDR3 is 15 residues. Trimming stripped 0 bases from V and 4 bases from J, with 13 bases between. CDR3 nucleotides: TGTGCCAGCAGCTTAGCTGCAGGGGGGTATTACGAGCAGTACTTC. This encodes CASSLAAGGYYEQYF.

The table lists this clone with a count of one. The chain recombines TRBV9 with TRBJ2-4, with 9 bases aligning to TRBD1. The junction had 8 bases not matched to a gene; V was cut back by 3 bases and J by 7 bases. Germline CDR1 is SGDLS and CDR2 is YYNGEE. The CDR3 contains 15 residues. This chain's CDR3 is CASSGRGQGTNIQYF. CDR3 nucleotides: TGTGCCAGCAGCGGAAGAGGACAGGGGACCAACATTCAGTACTTC.

The chain joins TRBV9 to TRBJ1-4; the match to TRBD1 covers 7 bases. The V gene end was trimmed by 1 base and the J gene end by 2 bases; junction bases not matched to a gene: 11. Germline CDR1 and CDR2: SGDLS and YYNGEE. The CDR3 contains 18 residues. The chain's CDR3 is CASSVQSGTTGTNEKLFF. The CDR3 coding sequence is TGTGCCAGCAGCGTACAATCGGGGACGACAGGGACTAATGAAAAACTGTTTTTT. Filled out from reference TRBV9 and TRBJ1-4, the complete variable domain reads DSGVTQTPKHLITATGQRVTLRCSPRSGDLSVYWYQQSLDQGLQFLIQYYNGEERAKGNILERFSAQQFPDLHSELNLSSLELGDSALYFCASSVQSGTTGTNEKLFFGSGTQLSVL.